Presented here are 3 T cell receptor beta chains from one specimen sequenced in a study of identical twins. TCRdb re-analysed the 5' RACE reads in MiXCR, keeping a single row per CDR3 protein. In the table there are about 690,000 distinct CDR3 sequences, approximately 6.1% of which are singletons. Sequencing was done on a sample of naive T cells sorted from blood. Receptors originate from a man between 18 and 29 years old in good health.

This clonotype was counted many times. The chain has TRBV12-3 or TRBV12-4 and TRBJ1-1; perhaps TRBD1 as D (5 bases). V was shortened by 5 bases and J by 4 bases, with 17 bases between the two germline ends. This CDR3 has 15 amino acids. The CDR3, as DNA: TGTGCCAGCAGTCTGAGGGACGGGTCGGGCACTGAAGCTTTCTTT. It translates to CASSLRDGSGTEAFF.

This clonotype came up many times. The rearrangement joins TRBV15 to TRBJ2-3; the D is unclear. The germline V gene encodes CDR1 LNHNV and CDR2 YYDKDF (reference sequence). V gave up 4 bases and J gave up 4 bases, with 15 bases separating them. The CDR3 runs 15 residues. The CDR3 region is CATSTSRLAPDTQYF. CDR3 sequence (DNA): TGTGCCACCAGCACGTCTAGGTTGGCCCCAGATACGCAGTATTTT.

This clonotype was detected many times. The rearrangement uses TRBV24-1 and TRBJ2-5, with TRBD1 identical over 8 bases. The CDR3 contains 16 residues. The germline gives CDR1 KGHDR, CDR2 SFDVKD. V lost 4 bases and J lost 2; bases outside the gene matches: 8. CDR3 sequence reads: CATSDPGQVVQETQYF. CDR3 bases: TGTGCCACCAGTGACCCGGGACAGGTGGTACAAGAGACCCAGTACTTC.